Below are 17 T cell receptor beta chains sequenced from a single sample in a study of blood T cell repertoires in COVID-19. Here immunoSEQ multiplex PCR was the method, and the copy in TCRdb shows in-frame clones only, minus some. The sample lists roughly 330,000 clones; approximately 87% were seen once. The sequencing sample was made of PBMCs or T cells enriched from blood (not recorded which). These receptors were taken from a woman in her twenties or thirties who had recovered from COVID-19.

This clone was seen at least ten times. This chain connects TRBV6-2 or TRBV6-3 to TRBJ1-6; 10 bases fit TRBD1. The CDR3 runs to 17 residues. With V trimmed by 6 bases and J by 1 base, 6 bases remained unmatched. CDR1 and CDR2 from the germline V gene are MNHEY and SVGEGT. The CDR3 loop reads CASSRQDRGSYNSPLHF. Written as DNA, the CDR3 is TGTGCCAGCAGCCGTCAGGACAGGGGGTCCTATAATTCACCCCTCCACTTT.

The chain uses TRBV25-1 and TRBJ2-7; 8 bases fit TRBD2. Germline V gene sequence: CDR1 MGHDK, CDR2 SYGVNS. CDR3 length: 13 residues. With V trimmed by 6 bases and J by 3 bases, 4 bases remained unmatched. This CDR3 reads CASRRGARYEQYF. In DNA form, the CDR3 reads TGTGCCAGCAGGCGGGGGGCACGCTACGAGCAGTACTTC.

This chain links TRBV7-2 with TRBJ1-3; no clear D gene. This CDR3 is built from 15 residues. The V end was cut by 1 base, the J end by 2 bases, with 9 bases between. Germline CDR1 reads SGHTA; CDR2 reads FQGNSA. The CDR3 DNA reads TGTGCCAGCAGCTTAGTAGCTGTGGCTGGAAACACCATATATTTT. Translation: CASSLVAVAGNTIYF.

The rearrangement links TRBV5-5 to TRBJ2-1, with 9 bases aligning to TRBD1. CDR1 is SGHKS, CDR2 YYEKEE, per germline (reference sequence). Trimming removed 4 bases from V and 0 bases from J; junction bases left unmatched: 5. The CDR3 is 16 residues long. CDR3: CASSLRGQGSYNEQFF. CDR3 bases: TGTGCCAGCAGCCTCCGGGGACAGGGCTCCTACAATGAGCAGTTCTTC.

J is TRBJ1-3 and V is TRBV7-3; the D is unclear. The CDR3 is 14 amino acids. Germline V CDR1 and CDR2: SGHTA, FQGTGA. Trimming took 2 bases from V and 1 from J, leaving 6 bases between them. The CDR3 region is CASSLSGSGNTIYF. The DNA of the CDR3 is TGTGCCAGCAGCTTATCCGGGTCTGGAAACACCATATATTTT.

CDR3 DNA: TGTGCCAGCAGCGCGGACAGGGGGTTAGTCACTGAAGCTTTCTTT. This gives the protein CASSADRGLVTEAFF. The chain has TRBV9 and TRBJ1-1; 10 positions agree with TRBD1. There are 15 residues in the CDR3. The junction had 6 bases not matched to a gene; V was cut back by 3 bases and J by 4 bases. CDR1 is SGDLS, CDR2 YYNGEE, per germline.

The chain uses TRBV2 and TRBJ1-4; no clear D. V lost 4 bases and J 2 bases, leaving 5 bases between the germline ends. The CDR3 runs to 13 residues. Germline CDR1 is SNHLY and CDR2 is FYNNEI. The CDR3 region is CASSALTNEKLFF. The CDR3, as DNA: TGTGCCAGCAGTGCCCTGACTAATGAAAAACTGTTTTTT.

The chain recombines TRBV29-1 with TRBJ1-4; a possible D gene is TRBD1 (5 bases). The ends were cut back, 8 bases at V and 7 bases at J, with 14 bases in the middle. Germline CDR1 SQVTM, CDR2 ANQGSEA. CDR3 length: 12 residues. DNA of the CDR3: TGCAGCTACATGGACACTGGTGAAAAACTGTTTTTT. Its protein is CSYMDTGEKLFF.

V is TRBV6-1 and J is TRBJ1-5, with D unclear. This CDR3 contains 15 residues. V was pared by 3 bases and J by 3 bases, with 12 bases between. Looked up from germline, CDR1 is MNHNS and CDR2 is SASEGT. The CDR3 loop is CASSDLSFNNQPQHF. In nucleotides, the CDR3 is TGTGCCAGCAGTGACCTCAGTTTTAACAATCAGCCCCAGCATTTT.

J is TRBJ1-5 and V is TRBV28, with D possibly being TRBD1 (5 bases). Trimming took off 7 bases at V and 1 base at J, with 11 bases between the two ends. The length of the CDR3 is 14 residues. In germline, CDR1 is MDHEN, CDR2 SYDVKM. The CDR3: CASTRGLSNQPQHF. DNA of the CDR3: TGTGCCAGCACCCGGGGACTAAGCAATCAGCCCCAGCATTTT.

The chain links TRBV5-1 to TRBJ2-2, with D perhaps TRBD1 (5 bases). CDR3 length equals 17 residues. V gave up 1 base and J gave up 4 bases, with 17 bases separating them. Germline assignment: CDR1 SGHRS and CDR2 YFSETQ. The CDR3 reads CASSLFDRPDGTGELFF. The CDR3 DNA sequence: TGCGCCAGCAGCTTGTTTGACAGACCCGATGGCACCGGGGAGCTGTTTTTT.

The chain links TRBV18 to TRBJ1-2; 11 bases align to TRBD1. Unmatched junction bases numbered 4, after V lost 3 bases and J lost 4 bases. Germline CDR1 reads KGHSH; CDR2 reads LQKENI. The CDR3 is 15 amino acids. This CDR3 is CASSPGQGVPYGYTF. In nucleotides, the CDR3 is TGTGCCAGCTCACCGGGACAGGGGGTTCCCTATGGCTACACCTTC.

This clone was detected only once. The chain combines TRBV10-3 with TRBJ2-2, with TRBD2 matching over 12 bases. This CDR3 has 15 residues. CDR1 ENHRY and CDR2 SYGVKD come from the germline V gene. V lost 6 bases, J lost 7 bases, and 6 bases stayed unmatched. The CDR3 DNA is TGTGCCATCAGCCCTAGCGGGGGGGCCATCGGGGAGCTGTTTTTT. This codes for CAISPSGGAIGELFF.

The rearrangement links TRBV30 to TRBJ1-5, with D perhaps TRBD1 (5 bases). V lost 1 base and J lost 5, with 12 bases in between. The V gene's germline CDR1 is GTSNPN and CDR2 SVGIG (reference sequence). The CDR3 is 14 residues long. CDR3 in DNA: TGTGCCTGGAGTGAAAACGGAGGGGATCAGCCCCAGCATTTT. Its translation is CAWSENGGDQPQHF.

The chain is built from TRBV18 and TRBJ1-6, with 8 bases fitting TRBD1. After removal of 3 bases from V and 8 bases from J, the junction contained 3 bases not matched to a gene. The CDR3 spans 14 residues. The germline gives CDR1 KGHSH, CDR2 LQKENI. The chain's CDR3 is CASSPDRGYSPLHF. DNA of the CDR3: TGTGCCAGCTCACCCGACAGGGGTTATTCACCCCTCCACTTT. The complete variable domain, with remaining parts taken from reference TRBV18 and TRBJ1-6, reads NAGVMQNPRHLVRRRGQEARLRCSPMKGHSHVYWYRQLPEEGLKFMVYLQKENIIDESGMPKERFSAEFPKEGPSILRIQQVVRGDSAAYFCASSPDRGYSPLHFGNGTRLTVT.

The chain joins TRBV9 to TRBJ2-3; TRBD1 agrees at 8 bases. Trimming took 1 base from V and 4 from J; bases not matched to a gene: 11. In germline, CDR1 is SGDLS, CDR2 YYNGEE. The CDR3 consists of 17 residues. CDR3 protein: CASSVPTTGVGADTQYF. CDR3 nucleotides: TGTGCCAGCAGCGTACCTACGACAGGGGTTGGGGCAGATACGCAGTATTTT.

The rearrangement uses TRBV6-5 and TRBJ1-2; D perhaps matches TRBD1 (5 bases). The CDR3 is made up of 15 amino acids. Trimming stripped 2 bases from V and 8 bases from J, with 18 bases between. Germline-derived CDR1 and CDR2 are MNHEY and SVGAGI. The CDR3 loop is CASSYGQGGNLGYTF. The CDR3 DNA reads TGTGCCAGCAGTTACGGGCAGGGAGGAAATTTGGGCTACACCTTC.